This TCR beta chain originates from a study of response to subunit inactivated influenza vaccine. Study-level results: The authors put forward the suggestion that each seasonal influenza vaccination may bring in only a limited number of new T cells.

As regards this clonotype: Its target is not known.

The germline CDR1 and CDR2 sequences are LGHNA and YSLEER. V was trimmed by 0 bases and J by 2 bases, leaving 14 bases between them. There are 16 residues in the CDR3. Via MiXCR, TCRdb re-called the RT-PCR reads, giving one row per CDR3 protein. The sample includes around 540,000 distinct CDR3 sequences, 10% to 15% of them seen just once. The TCR comes from a man between 45 and 60 years old who received an inactivated influenza vaccine. This specimen consisted of PBMCs from blood, obtained on the day of vaccination. The chain links TRBV4-3 to TRBJ2-7; D gene unclear. CDR3 bases: TGCGCCAGCAGCCAAGATCGGCGAGCAGCAACCTACGAGCAGTACTTC. Translation: CASSQDRRAATYEQYF.